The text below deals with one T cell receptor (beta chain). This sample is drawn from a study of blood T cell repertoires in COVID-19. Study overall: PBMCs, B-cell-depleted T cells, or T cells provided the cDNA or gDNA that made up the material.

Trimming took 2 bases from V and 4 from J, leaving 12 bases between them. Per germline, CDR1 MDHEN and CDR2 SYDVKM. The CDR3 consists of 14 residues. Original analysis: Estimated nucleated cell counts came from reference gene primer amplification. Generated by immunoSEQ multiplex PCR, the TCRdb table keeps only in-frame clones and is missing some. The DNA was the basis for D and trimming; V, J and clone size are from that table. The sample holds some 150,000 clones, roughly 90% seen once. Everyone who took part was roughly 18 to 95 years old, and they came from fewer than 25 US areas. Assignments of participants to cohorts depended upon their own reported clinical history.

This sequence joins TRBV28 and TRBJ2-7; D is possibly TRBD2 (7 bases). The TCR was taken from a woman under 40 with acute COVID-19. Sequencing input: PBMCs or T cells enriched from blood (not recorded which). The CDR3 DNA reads TGTGCCAGCAGTTTACGGGGGGCAGATTACGAGCAGTACTTC. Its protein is CASSLRGADYEQYF. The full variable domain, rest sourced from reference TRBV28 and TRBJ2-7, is DVKVTQSSRYLVKRTGEKVFLECVQDMDHENMFWYRQDPGLGLRLIYFSYDVKMKEKGDIPEGYSVSREKKERFSLILESASTNQTSMYLCASSLRGADYEQYFGPGTRLTVT.